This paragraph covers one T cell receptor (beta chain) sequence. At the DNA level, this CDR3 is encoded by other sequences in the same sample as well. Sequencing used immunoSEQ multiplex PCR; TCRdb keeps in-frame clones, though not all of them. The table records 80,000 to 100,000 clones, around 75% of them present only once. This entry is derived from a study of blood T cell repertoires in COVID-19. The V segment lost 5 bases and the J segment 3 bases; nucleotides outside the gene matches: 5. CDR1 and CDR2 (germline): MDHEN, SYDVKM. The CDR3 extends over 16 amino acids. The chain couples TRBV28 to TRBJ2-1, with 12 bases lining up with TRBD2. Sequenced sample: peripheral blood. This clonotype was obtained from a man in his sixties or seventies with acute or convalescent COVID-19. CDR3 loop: CASSPLLAGGYNEQFF. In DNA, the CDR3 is TGTGCCAGCAGTCCACTACTAGCGGGAGGCTACAATGAGCAGTTCTTC. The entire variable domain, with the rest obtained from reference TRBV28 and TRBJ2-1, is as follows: DVKVTQSSRYLVKRTGEKVFLECVQDMDHENMFWYRQDPGLGLRLIYFSYDVKMKEKGDIPEGYSVSREKKERFSLILESASTNQTSMYLCASSPLLAGGYNEQFFGPGTRLTVL.